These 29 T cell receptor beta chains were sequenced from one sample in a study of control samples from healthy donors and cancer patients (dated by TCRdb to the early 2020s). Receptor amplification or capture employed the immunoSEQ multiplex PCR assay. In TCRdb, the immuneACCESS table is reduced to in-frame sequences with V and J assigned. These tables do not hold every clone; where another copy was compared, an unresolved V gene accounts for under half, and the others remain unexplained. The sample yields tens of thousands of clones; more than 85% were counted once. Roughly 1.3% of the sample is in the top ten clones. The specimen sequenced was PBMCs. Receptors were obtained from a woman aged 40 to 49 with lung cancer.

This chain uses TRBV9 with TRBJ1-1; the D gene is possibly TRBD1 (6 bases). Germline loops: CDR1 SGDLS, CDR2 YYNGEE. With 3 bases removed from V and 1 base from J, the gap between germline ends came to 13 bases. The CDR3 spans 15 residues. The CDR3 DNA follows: TGTGCCAGCAGCGGGGGTGGGACACCGAACACTGAAGCTTTCTTT. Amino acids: CASSGGGTPNTEAFF.

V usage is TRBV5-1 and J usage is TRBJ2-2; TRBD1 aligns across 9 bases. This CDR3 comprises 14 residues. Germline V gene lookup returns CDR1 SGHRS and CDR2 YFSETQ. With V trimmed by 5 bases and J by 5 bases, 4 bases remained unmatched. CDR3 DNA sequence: TGCGCCAGCAGTGGACAGGGGAGTACCGGGGAGCTGTTTTTT. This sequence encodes CASSGQGSTGELFF.

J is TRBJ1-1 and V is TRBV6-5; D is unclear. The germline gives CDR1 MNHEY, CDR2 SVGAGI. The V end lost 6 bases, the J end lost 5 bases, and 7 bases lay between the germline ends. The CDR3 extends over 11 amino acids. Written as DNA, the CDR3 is TGTGCCAGCAGCGACGGGACTGAAGCTTTCTTT. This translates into CASSDGTEAFF.

The CDR3: CASSHGGPNTGELFF. CDR3 bases: TGCGCCAGCAGCCATGGGGGACCGAACACCGGGGAGCTGTTTTTT. The V and J genes are TRBV4-1 and TRBJ2-2; the D gene could be TRBD1 or TRBD2 (5 bases each). The CDR3 has 15 amino acids. Trimming pared 3 bases from V and 0 bases from J, leaving 8 bases between. CDR1 and CDR2 from the germline V gene are MGHRA and YSYEKL.

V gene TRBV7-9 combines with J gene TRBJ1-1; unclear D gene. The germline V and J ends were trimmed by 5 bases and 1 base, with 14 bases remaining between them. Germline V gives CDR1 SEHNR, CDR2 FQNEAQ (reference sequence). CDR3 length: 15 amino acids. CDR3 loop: CASSHERAPNTEAFF. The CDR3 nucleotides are TGTGCCAGCAGCCACGAACGGGCCCCGAACACTGAAGCTTTCTTT. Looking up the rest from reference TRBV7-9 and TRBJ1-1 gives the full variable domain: DTGVSQNPRHKITKRGQNVTFRCDPISEHNRLYWYRQTLGQGPEFLTYFQNEAQLEKSRLLSDRFSAERPKGSFSTLEIQRTEQGDSAMYLCASSHERAPNTEAFFGQGTRLTVV.

The CDR3 loop is CASSEETTGNNSPLHF. The CDR3 DNA reads TGTGCCAGCAGTGAAGAAACGACAGGGAATAATTCACCCCTCCACTTT. The chain couples TRBV2 to TRBJ1-6; 7 nucleotides match TRBD1. Germline CDR1 is SNHLY and CDR2 is FYNNEI. This CDR3 is 16 amino acids long. With V trimmed by 1 base and J by 5 bases, 5 bases remained unmatched.

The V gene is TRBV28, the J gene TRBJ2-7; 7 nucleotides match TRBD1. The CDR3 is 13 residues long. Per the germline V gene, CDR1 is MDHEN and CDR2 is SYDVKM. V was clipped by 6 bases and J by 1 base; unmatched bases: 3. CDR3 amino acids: CASSPGQSYEQYF. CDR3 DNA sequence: TGTGCCAGCAGCCCGGGACAGTCCTACGAGCAGTACTTC.

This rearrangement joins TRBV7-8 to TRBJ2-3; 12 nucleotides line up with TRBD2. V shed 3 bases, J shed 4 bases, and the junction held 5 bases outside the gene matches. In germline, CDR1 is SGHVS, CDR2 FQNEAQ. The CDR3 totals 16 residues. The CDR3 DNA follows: TGTGCCAGCAGCTTTCCACTAGCGGGGGGCCCAGATACGCAGTATTTT. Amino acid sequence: CASSFPLAGGPDTQYF.

This chain's CDR3 is CASSRAANYGYTF. The CDR3 DNA follows: TGTGCCAGCAGCAGGGCTGCTAACTATGGCTACACCTTC. The genes are TRBV6-5 and TRBJ1-2; tentative D call: TRBD1 (5 bases). Trimming pared 6 bases from V and 0 bases from J, leaving 8 bases between. This CDR3 region has 13 residues. From germline, CDR1 is MNHEY and CDR2 SVGAGI.

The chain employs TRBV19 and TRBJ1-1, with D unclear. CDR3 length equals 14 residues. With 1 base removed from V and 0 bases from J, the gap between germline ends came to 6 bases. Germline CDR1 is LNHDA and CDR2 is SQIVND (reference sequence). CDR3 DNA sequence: TGTGCCAGTAGTATAGGAGAGGTGAACACTGAAGCTTTCTTT. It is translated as CASSIGEVNTEAFF.

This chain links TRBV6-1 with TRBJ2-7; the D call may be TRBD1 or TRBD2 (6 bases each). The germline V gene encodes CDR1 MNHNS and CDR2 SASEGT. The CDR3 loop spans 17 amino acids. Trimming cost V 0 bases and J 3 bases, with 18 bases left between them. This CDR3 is CASSEALEGQGIYEQYF. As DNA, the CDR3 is TGTGCCAGCAGTGAAGCGCTGGAGGGGCAGGGGATCTACGAGCAGTACTTC.

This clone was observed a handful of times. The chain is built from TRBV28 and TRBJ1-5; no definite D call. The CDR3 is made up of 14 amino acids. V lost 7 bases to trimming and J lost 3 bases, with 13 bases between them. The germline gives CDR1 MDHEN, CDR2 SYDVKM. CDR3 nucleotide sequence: TGTGCCAGCACCCTGGGAGGGATCAATCAGCCCCAGCATTTT. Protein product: CASTLGGINQPQHF. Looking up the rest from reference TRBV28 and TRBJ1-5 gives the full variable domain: DVKVTQSSRYLVKRTGEKVFLECVQDMDHENMFWYRQDPGLGLRLIYFSYDVKMKEKGDIPEGYSVSREKKERFSLILESASTNQTSMYLCASTLGGINQPQHFGDGTRLSIL.

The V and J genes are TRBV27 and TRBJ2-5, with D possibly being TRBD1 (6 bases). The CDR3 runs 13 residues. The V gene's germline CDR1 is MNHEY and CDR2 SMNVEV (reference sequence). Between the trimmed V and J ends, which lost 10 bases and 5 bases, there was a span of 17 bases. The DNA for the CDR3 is TGTGCCACCCGACAGGAGTTAGGCGAGACCCAGTACTTC. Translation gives CATRQELGETQYF.

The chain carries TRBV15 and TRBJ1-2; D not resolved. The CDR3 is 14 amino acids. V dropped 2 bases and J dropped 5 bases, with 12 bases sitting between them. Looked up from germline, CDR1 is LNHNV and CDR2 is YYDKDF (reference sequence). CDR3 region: CATSRPGSNYGYTF. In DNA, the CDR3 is TGTGCCACCAGCAGACCCGGGTCCAATTATGGCTACACCTTC.

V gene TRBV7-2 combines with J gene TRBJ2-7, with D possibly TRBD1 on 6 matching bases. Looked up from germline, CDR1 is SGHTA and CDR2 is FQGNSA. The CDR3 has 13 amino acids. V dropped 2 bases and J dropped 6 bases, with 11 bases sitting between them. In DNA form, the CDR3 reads TGTGCCAGCAGCTTAACAGGGTTCGCCGAGCAGTACTTC. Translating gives CASSLTGFAEQYF.

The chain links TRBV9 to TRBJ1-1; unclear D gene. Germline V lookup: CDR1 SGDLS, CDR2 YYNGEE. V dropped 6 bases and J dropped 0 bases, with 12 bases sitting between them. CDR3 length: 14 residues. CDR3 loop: CASNREGMNTEAFF. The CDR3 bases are TGTGCCAGCAATCGGGAGGGTATGAACACTGAAGCTTTCTTT. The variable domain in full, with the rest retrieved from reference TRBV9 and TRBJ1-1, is DSGVTQTPKHLITATGQRVTLRCSPRSGDLSVYWYQQSLDQGLQFLIQYYNGEERAKGNILERFSAQQFPDLHSELNLSSLELGDSALYFCASNREGMNTEAFFGQGTRLTVV.

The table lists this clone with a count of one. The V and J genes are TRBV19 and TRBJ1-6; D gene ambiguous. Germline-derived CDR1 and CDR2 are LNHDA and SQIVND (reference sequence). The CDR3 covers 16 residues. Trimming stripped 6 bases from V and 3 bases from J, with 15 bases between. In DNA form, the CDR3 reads TGTGCCAGTAGCCCGACGTGGGCCCTCTATAATTCACCCCTCCACTTT. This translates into CASSPTWALYNSPLHF.

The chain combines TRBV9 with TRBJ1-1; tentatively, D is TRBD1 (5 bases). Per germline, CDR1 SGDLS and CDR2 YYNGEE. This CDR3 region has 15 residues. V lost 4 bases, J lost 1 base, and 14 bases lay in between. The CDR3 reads CASSPLGGGNTEAFF. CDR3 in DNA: TGTGCCAGCAGCCCCCTTGGCGGGGGGAACACTGAAGCTTTCTTT.

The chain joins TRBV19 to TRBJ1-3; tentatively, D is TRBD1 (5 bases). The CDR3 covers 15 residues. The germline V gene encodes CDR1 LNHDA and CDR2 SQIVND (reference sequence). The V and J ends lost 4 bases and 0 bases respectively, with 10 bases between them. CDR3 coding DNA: TGTGCCAGTAGTAGGGACGGTAGCTCTGGAAACACCATATATTTT. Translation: CASSRDGSSGNTIYF.

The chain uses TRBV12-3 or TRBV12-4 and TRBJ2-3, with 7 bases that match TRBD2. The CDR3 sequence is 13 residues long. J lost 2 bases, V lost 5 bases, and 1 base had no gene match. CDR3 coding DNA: TGTGCCAGCAGTGGGACTAACACAGATACGCAGTATTTT. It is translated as CASSGTNTDTQYF.

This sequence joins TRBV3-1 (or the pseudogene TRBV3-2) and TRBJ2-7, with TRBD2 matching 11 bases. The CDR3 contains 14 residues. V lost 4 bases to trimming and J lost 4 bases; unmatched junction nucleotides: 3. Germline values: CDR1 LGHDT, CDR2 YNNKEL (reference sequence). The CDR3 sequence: CASSRSGGEYEQYF. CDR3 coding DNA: TGTGCCAGCAGCCGTAGCGGGGGGGAGTACGAGCAGTACTTC.

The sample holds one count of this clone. CDR3 DNA: TGTGCCACTCGGGGGGGTGAAGCTTTCTTT. It codes for CATRGGEAFF. The chain uses TRBV12-3 or TRBV12-4 and TRBJ1-1; TRBD1 is a possible D gene (5 bases). The CDR3 is made up of 10 amino acids. V shed 10 bases and J shed 7 bases, with 10 bases lying between them.

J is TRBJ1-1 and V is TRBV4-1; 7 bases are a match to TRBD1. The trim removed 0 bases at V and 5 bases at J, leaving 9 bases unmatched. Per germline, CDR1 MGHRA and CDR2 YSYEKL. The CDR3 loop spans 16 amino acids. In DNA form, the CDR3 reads TGCGCCAGCAGCCAAGAATTGGCAGGGGGAGGAACTGAAGCTTTCTTT. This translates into CASSQELAGGGTEAFF.

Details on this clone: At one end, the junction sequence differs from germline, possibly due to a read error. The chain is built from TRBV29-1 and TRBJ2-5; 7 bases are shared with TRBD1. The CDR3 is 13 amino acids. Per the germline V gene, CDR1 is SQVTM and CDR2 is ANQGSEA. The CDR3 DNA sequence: TGCAGCGTTGAGACTTTTGGACAGGCTGACCCGAACTTC. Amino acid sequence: CSVETFGQADPNF.

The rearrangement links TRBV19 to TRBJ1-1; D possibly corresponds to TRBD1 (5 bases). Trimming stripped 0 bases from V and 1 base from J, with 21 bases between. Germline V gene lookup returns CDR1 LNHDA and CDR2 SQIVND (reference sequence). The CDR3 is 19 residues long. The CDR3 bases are TGTGCCAGTAGTATAGACGCGATGGGCCCGGGGCGGAAGAACACTGAAGCTTTCTTT. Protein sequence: CASSIDAMGPGRKNTEAFF.

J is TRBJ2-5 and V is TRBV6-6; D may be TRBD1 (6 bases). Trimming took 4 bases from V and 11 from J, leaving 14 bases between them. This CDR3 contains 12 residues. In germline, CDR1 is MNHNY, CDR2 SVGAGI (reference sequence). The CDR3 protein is CASSSPTGPQYF. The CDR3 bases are TGTGCCAGCAGTTCTCCGACAGGCCCTCAGTACTTC.

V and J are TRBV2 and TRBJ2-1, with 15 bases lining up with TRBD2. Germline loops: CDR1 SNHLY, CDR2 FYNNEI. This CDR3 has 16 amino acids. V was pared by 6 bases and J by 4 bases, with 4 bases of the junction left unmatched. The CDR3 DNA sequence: TGTGCCAGCAGGGGGACTAGCGGGGGGCAATACAATGAGCAGTTCTTC. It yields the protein CASRGTSGGQYNEQFF. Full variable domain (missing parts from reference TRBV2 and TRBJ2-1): EPEVTQTPSHQVTQMGQEVILRCVPISNHLYFYWYRQILGQKVEFLVSFYNNEISEKSEIFDDQFSVERPDGSNFTLKIRSTKLEDSAMYFCASRGTSGGQYNEQFFGPGTRLTVL.

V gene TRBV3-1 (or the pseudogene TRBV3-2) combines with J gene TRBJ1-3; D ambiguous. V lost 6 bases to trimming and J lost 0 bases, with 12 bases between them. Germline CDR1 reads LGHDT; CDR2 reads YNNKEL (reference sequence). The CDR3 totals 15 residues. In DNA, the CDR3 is TGTGCCAGCAGGTCGGGATCCTTCTCTGGAAACACCATATATTTT. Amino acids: CASRSGSFSGNTIYF.

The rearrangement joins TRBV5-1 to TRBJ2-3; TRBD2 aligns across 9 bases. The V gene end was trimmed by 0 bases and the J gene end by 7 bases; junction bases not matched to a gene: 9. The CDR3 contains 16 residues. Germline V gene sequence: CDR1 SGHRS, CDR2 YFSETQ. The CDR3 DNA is TGCGCCAGCAGCTTGGTCGGGAGTGCGGGGGGGAATACGCAGTATTTT. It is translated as CASSLVGSAGGNTQYF.